The 28 T cell receptor beta chains below all came from one sample that was sequenced in a study of T cell responses to AZD1222 COVID-19 vaccine. Measured with immunoSEQ multiplex PCR; TCRdb has only the in-frame clones, and not every one. Of 60,000 to 90,000 clones in the sample, roughly 84% were seen once. This material consisted of peripheral blood, taken 28 days after the second AZD1222 dose. The receptors were gathered from an adult who received the AZD1222 COVID-19 vaccine.

The chain has TRBV7-3 and TRBJ1-6; D is unresolved. V lost 3 bases and J 9 bases, leaving 9 bases between the germline ends. Germline CDR1 is SGHTA and CDR2 is FQGTGA. CDR3 length equals 13 residues. CDR3 loop: CASSLGGFSPLHF. The CDR3, as DNA: TGTGCCAGCAGCTTGGGAGGGTTTTCACCCCTCCACTTT.

The gene calls are TRBV24-1 and TRBJ2-3; 10 bases match TRBD1. Germline V gives CDR1 KGHDR, CDR2 SFDVKD. V gave up 3 bases and J gave up 1 base; unmatched junction bases: 6. The CDR3 length is 17 residues. The CDR3 sequence: CATSDQGQGLGTDTQYF. The CDR3 DNA follows: TGTGCCACCAGTGATCAGGGACAGGGGTTAGGCACAGATACGCAGTATTTT.

V is TRBV2 and J is TRBJ2-7; no firm D call. Trimming removed 10 bases at V and 2 bases at J, with 15 bases between. CDR1 SNHLY and CDR2 FYNNEI come from the germline V gene. This CDR3 spans 13 amino acids. This CDR3 is CATRPGGTYEQYF. Written as DNA, the CDR3 is TGTGCCACCCGCCCCGGCGGTACCTACGAGCAGTACTTC.

The chain couples TRBV10-3 to TRBJ2-7; D remains ambiguous. V was clipped by 3 bases and J by 0 bases, with 12 bases between them. Germline lookup yields CDR1 ENHRY and CDR2 SYGVKD. The CDR3 spans 15 residues. CDR3 loop: CAISDSLLGSYEQYF. In nucleotides, the CDR3 is TGTGCCATCAGTGACTCTCTCCTTGGCTCCTACGAGCAGTACTTC.

The gene calls are TRBV30 and TRBJ1-3; D is undetermined. Trimming shortened V by 8 bases and J by 0 bases, and 8 bases separated the two germline ends. CDR3 size: 12 residues. Looked up from germline, CDR1 is GTSNPN and CDR2 is SVGIG (reference sequence). CDR3 sequence (DNA): TGTGCCCGGGTGGGCTCTGGAAACACCATATATTTT. Translation: CARVGSGNTIYF. The whole variable domain, remainder taken from reference TRBV30 and TRBJ1-3, is SQTIHQWPATLVQPVGSPLSLECTVEGTSNPNLYWYRQAAGRGLQLLFYSVGIGQISSEVPQNLSASRPQDRQFILSSKKLLLSDSGFYLCARVGSGNTIYFGEGSWLTVV.

The gene calls are TRBV10-3 and TRBJ2-3, with D possibly matching TRBD1 (5 bases). Trimming stripped 5 bases from V and 0 bases from J, with 9 bases between. The germline CDR1 and CDR2 sequences are ENHRY and SYGVKD. The CDR3 totals 14 residues. CDR3 DNA sequence: TGTGCCATCAGTCTACAGGCTAGCACAGATACGCAGTATTTT. This encodes CAISLQASTDTQYF.

V usage is TRBV5-4 and J usage is TRBJ1-1; no clear D gene. This CDR3 is built from 13 residues. Per germline, CDR1 SGHNT and CDR2 YYREEE (reference sequence). The V end was cut by 4 bases, the J end by 4 bases, with 11 bases between. The CDR3 DNA reads as TGTGCCAGCAGCAGCTTATGGGGCACTGAAGCTTTCTTT. The encoded protein is CASSSLWGTEAFF.

V gene TRBV19 combines with J gene TRBJ1-5; no clear D. This CDR3 is built from 12 residues. The V gene lost 8 bases and the J gene lost 6 bases, with 11 bases spanning the gap. Germline CDR1 LNHDA, CDR2 SQIVND (reference sequence). CDR3 in DNA: TGTGCCAGTCAAGGGAGGTCTCAGCCCCAGCATTTT. Its translation is CASQGRSQPQHF.

This clone was counted a single time. The rearrangement uses TRBV14 and TRBJ2-1; unclear D gene. The CDR3 is 14 residues long. V lost 0 bases and J 9 bases, leaving 12 bases between the germline ends. Germline values: CDR1 SGHDN, CDR2 FVKESK. The CDR3 coding sequence is TGTGCCAGCAGCCAAGAAGTTAGTCGGCGTGAGCAGTTCTTC. It codes for CASSQEVSRREQFF. The full variable domain, its missing parts supplied by reference TRBV14 and TRBJ2-1, is EAGVTQFPSHSVIEKGQTVTLRCDPISGHDNLYWYRRVMGKEIKFLLHFVKESKQDESGMPNNRFLAERTGGTYSTLKVQPAELEDSGVYFCASSQEVSRREQFFGPGTRLTVL.

V and J are TRBV2 and TRBJ2-5; TRBD2 might be the D (6 bases). From germline, CDR1 is SNHLY and CDR2 FYNNEI. The CDR3 spans 13 residues. V lost 5 bases and J lost 2, with 9 bases in between. CDR3 sequence reads: CASSRGLQETQYF. The CDR3 coding sequence is TGTGCCAGCAGTCGGGGGTTGCAAGAGACCCAGTACTTC. The full variable domain, in which reference TRBV2 and TRBJ2-5 provide the parts outside the CDR3, is EPEVTQTPSHQVTQMGQEVILRCVPISNHLYFYWYRQILGQKVEFLVSFYNNEISEKSEIFDDQFSVERPDGSNFTLKIRSTKLEDSAMYFCASSRGLQETQYFGPGTRLLVL.

This rearrangement joins TRBV28 to TRBJ1-2; D is possibly TRBD1 (5 bases). Germline-derived CDR1 and CDR2 are MDHEN and SYDVKM. V dropped 8 bases and J dropped 8 bases, with 18 bases sitting between them. The length of the CDR3 is 13 residues. This chain's CDR3 is CASRYSGTMGYTF. The CDR3 DNA reads as TGTGCCAGCCGCTACTCCGGGACCATGGGCTACACCTTC.

The V and J genes are TRBV5-5 and TRBJ2-5; TRBD2 is a possible D gene (6 bases). The germline V gene encodes CDR1 SGHKS and CDR2 YYEKEE (reference sequence). Trimming shortened V by 5 bases and J by 1 base, and 12 bases separated the two germline ends. The CDR3 length is 14 residues. CDR3 in DNA: TGTGCCAGCAGGAGGGGCGGGGCCCAAGAGACCCAGTACTTC. Translating it yields CASRRGGAQETQYF.

The rearrangement uses TRBV6-5 and TRBJ1-1; 7 nucleotides match TRBD1. The germline V gene encodes CDR1 MNHEY and CDR2 SVGAGI. The CDR3 extends over 15 amino acids. V trimming: 4 bases; J trimming: 6 bases; junction bases outside the gene matches: 11. The CDR3 region is CASSWGKGTAPEAFF. The CDR3 nucleotides read TGTGCCAGCAGTTGGGGTAAAGGGACAGCTCCTGAAGCTTTCTTT.

The chain combines TRBV13 with TRBJ2-7; no definite D call. Trimming pared 7 bases from V and 1 base from J, leaving 17 bases between. The CDR3 totals 15 residues. Germline lookup yields CDR1 PRHDT and CDR2 FYEKMQ (reference sequence). CDR3 nucleotide sequence: TGTGCCAGCACGCCTTTCCGCAGCCCTTCCTACGAGCAGTACTTC. This gives the protein CASTPFRSPSYEQYF.

The chain uses TRBV5-1 and TRBJ1-6; D remains unclear. This CDR3 is built from 15 residues. In germline, CDR1 is SGHRS, CDR2 YFSETQ. V shed 0 bases and J shed 4 bases, with 8 bases lying between them. The DNA of the CDR3 is TGCGCCAGCAGCTTGGAATCCCATTATAATTCACCCCTCCACTTT. It specifies CASSLESHYNSPLHF.

The chain joins TRBV7-2 to TRBJ1-5, with D possibly TRBD1 on 5 matching bases. Germline loops: CDR1 SGHTA, CDR2 FQGNSA. V was trimmed by 3 bases and J by 2 bases, leaving 11 bases between them. This CDR3 has 15 residues. CDR3 coding DNA: TGTGCCAGCAGCTTGCAGGGTCTAGGCAATCAGCCCCAGCATTTT. Translated, it gives CASSLQGLGNQPQHF.

J is TRBJ2-1 and V is TRBV7-2; D is ambiguous. Germline assignment: CDR1 SGHTA and CDR2 FQGNSA. The CDR3 totals 11 residues. The V gene lost 3 bases and the J gene lost 9 bases, with 6 bases spanning the gap. The CDR3 protein is CASSFSGEQFF. Written as DNA, the CDR3 is TGTGCCAGCAGCTTTAGTGGTGAGCAGTTCTTC.

The chain recombines TRBV10-3 with TRBJ1-3, with 7 bases that match TRBD1. The CDR3 runs to 14 residues. V lost 7 bases, J lost 3 bases, and 6 bases stayed unmatched. The germline gives CDR1 ENHRY, CDR2 SYGVKD. The CDR3 DNA reads TGTGCCATCAAGGGGGCGTCCGATGGAAACACCATATATTTT. It encodes CAIKGASDGNTIYF.

The chain recombines TRBV19 with TRBJ1-6; 8 positions match TRBD1. Germline CDR1 and CDR2: LNHDA and SQIVND (reference sequence). The V gene end was trimmed by 5 bases and the J gene end by 7 bases; junction bases not matched to a gene: 7. The CDR3 is made up of 15 amino acids. In nucleotides, the CDR3 is TGTGCCAGTAGTCCAGGGGGCGTCGGGAATTCACCCCTCCACTTT. Protein: CASSPGGVGNSPLHF.

The chain carries TRBV7-9 and TRBJ2-2; possible D gene TRBD2, 5 bases. Per germline, CDR1 SEHNR and CDR2 FQNEAQ (reference sequence). Trimming removed 8 bases at V and 5 bases at J, with 9 bases between. This CDR3 has 12 amino acids. The CDR3 protein is CASFAGTGELFF. The CDR3 nucleotides are TGTGCCAGCTTCGCGGGTACCGGGGAGCTGTTTTTT.

J is TRBJ1-3 and V is TRBV6-5; D is ambiguous. V was trimmed by 6 bases and J by 0 bases, leaving 9 bases between them. Germline CDR1 and CDR2: MNHEY and SVGAGI. This CDR3 contains 14 residues. CDR3 in amino acids: CASRIDTSGNTIYF. CDR3 sequence (DNA): TGTGCCAGCAGAATAGACACCTCTGGAAACACCATATATTTT.

The chain combines TRBV30 with TRBJ1-1, with 8 bases fitting TRBD1. V dropped 4 bases and J dropped 6; count of bases not matched to a gene: 7. CDR1 and CDR2 from the germline V gene are GTSNPN and SVGIG (reference sequence). This CDR3 comprises 13 residues. The CDR3 loop reads CAWNPWDRSEAFF. CDR3 DNA sequence: TGTGCCTGGAACCCCTGGGACAGGTCTGAAGCTTTCTTT.

This chain uses TRBV12-5 with TRBJ2-5; D might be TRBD1 or TRBD2, each matching 8 bases. The CDR3 loop spans 17 amino acids. Germline CDR1 and CDR2: LGHNT and FRNRAP. The V end was cut by 5 bases, the J end by 5 bases, with 24 bases between. The CDR3 sequence is CASGPGQGGGLRETQYF. As DNA, the CDR3 is TGTGCTAGTGGTCCCGGACAGGGCGGGGGGTTGCGGGAGACCCAGTACTTC.

This clone was found once. The J gene is TRBJ1-6, the V gene TRBV7-9; D is undetermined. The CDR3 runs to 15 residues. Trimming removed 1 base from V and 7 bases from J, with 11 bases in between. Germline CDR1 SEHNR, CDR2 FQNEAQ (reference sequence). CDR3 sequence reads: CASSLGQLPNSPLHF. As DNA, the CDR3 is TGTGCCAGCAGCTTAGGTCAGTTGCCAAATTCACCCCTCCACTTT.

The rearrangement uses TRBV4-2 and TRBJ2-2, with TRBD1 matching 8 bases. Per germline, CDR1 LGHNA and CDR2 YNFKEQ. V lost 0 bases, J lost 7 bases, and 7 bases stayed unmatched. This CDR3 comprises 16 residues. The CDR3 nucleotides read TGTGCCAGCAGCCAAGATTGGGGACAGGAGGGCGGGGAGCTGTTTTTT. The encoded protein is CASSQDWGQEGGELFF.

CDR3 DNA: TGTGCCAGTAGTATCGGACAGGGGATCAATACGCAGTATTTT. This translates into CASSIGQGINTQYF. This chain links TRBV19 with TRBJ2-3; TRBD1 aligns across 9 bases. Trimming took 3 bases from V and 7 from J; bases not matched to a gene: 5. The germline V gene has CDR1 LNHDA and CDR2 SQIVND (reference sequence). This CDR3 spans 14 amino acids.

The chain employs TRBV18 and TRBJ1-4; weak D call: TRBD1 (5 bases). CDR3 length equals 15 residues. The ends were cut back, 1 base at V and 7 bases at J, with 13 bases in the middle. Germline V CDR1 and CDR2: KGHSH, LQKENI. The CDR3 DNA sequence: TGTGCCAGCTCACCACGGTCTCCGAGGGGTGAAAAACTGTTTTTT. Protein product: CASSPRSPRGEKLFF.

This chain uses TRBV2 with TRBJ2-7; tentatively, D is TRBD1 or TRBD2 (5 bases each). The V gene's germline CDR1 is SNHLY and CDR2 FYNNEI. CDR3 size: 15 residues. V lost 5 bases, J lost 5 bases, and 19 bases lay in between. DNA for the CDR3: TGTGCCAGCAGTATGGGGACGGGCGTCGGGGACGAGCAGTACTTC. Its translation: CASSMGTGVGDEQYF.